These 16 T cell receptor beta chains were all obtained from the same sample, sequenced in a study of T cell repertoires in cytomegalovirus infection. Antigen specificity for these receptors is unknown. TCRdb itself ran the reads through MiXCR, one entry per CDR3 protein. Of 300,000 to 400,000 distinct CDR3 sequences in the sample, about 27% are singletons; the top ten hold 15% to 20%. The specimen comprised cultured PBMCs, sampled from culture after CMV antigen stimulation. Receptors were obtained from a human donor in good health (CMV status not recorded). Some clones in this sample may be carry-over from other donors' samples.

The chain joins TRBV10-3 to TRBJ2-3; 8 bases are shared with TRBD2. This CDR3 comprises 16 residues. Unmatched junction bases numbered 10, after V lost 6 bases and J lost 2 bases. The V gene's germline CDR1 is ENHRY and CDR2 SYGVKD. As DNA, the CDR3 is TGTGCCATCAGGGCAAACGCGGGGGGCGTCACAGATACGCAGTATTTT. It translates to CAIRANAGGVTDTQYF.

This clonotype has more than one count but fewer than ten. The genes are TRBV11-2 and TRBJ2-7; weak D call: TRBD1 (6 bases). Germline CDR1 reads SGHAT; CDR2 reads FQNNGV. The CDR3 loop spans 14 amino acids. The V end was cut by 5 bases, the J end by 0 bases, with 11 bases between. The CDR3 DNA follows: TGTGCCAGCAGCCCATTACAGGGCTCCTACGAGCAGTACTTC. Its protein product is CASSPLQGSYEQYF.

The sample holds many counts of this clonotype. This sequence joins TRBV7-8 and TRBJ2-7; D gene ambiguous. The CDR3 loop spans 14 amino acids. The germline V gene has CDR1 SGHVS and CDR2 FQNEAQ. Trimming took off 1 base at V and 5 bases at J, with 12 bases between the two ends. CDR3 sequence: CASSLEALSDEQYF. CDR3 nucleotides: TGTGCCAGCAGCTTAGAGGCCCTTTCGGACGAGCAGTACTTC.

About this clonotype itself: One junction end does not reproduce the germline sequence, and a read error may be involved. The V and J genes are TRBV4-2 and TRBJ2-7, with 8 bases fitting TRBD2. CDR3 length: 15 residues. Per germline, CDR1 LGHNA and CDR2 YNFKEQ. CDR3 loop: CASSQLTSGSYGQYF. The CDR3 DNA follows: TGTGCCAGCAGCCAACTCACTAGCGGATCCTACGGGCAGTACTTC.

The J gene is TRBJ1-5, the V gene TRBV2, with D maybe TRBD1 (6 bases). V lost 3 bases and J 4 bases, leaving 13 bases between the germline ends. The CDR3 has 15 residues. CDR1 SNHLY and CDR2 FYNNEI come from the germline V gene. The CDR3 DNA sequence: TGTGCCAGCAGTGAGGGGGGCAGCATTAATCAGCCCCAGCATTTT. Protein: CASSEGGSINQPQHF.

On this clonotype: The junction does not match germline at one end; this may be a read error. CDR3 in amino acids: CASREGTGNTIYF. CDR3 nucleotides: TGTGCCAGCCGTGAGGGAACCGGAAACACCATATATTTT. V usage is TRBV6-1 and J usage is TRBJ1-3; D not certain. The CDR3 is made up of 13 amino acids. CDR1 is MNHNS and CDR2 is SASEGT in the germline V gene.

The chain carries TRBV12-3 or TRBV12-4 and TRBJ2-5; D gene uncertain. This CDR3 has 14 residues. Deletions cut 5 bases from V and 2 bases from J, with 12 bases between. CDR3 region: CASSIWREQETQYF. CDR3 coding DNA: TGTGCCAGCAGTATTTGGAGAGAACAAGAGACCCAGTACTTC.

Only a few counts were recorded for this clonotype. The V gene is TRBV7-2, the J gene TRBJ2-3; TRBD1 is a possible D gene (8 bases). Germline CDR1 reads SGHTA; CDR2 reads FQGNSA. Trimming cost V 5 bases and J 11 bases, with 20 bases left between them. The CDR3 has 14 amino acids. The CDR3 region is CASSPGQGREGQYF. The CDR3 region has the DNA TGTGCCAGCAGCCCAGGACAGGGCAGGGAGGGGCAGTATTTT.

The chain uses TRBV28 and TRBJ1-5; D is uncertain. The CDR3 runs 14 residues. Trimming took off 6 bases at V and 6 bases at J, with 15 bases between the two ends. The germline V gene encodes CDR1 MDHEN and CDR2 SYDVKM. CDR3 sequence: CASRVQRLGQPQHF. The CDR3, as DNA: TGTGCCAGCAGGGTGCAAAGGCTTGGTCAGCCCCAGCATTTT. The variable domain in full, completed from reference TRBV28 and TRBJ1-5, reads DVKVTQSSRYLVKRTGEKVFLECVQDMDHENMFWYRQDPGLGLRLIYFSYDVKMKEKGDIPEGYSVSREKKERFSLILESASTNQTSMYLCASRVQRLGQPQHFGDGTRLSIL.

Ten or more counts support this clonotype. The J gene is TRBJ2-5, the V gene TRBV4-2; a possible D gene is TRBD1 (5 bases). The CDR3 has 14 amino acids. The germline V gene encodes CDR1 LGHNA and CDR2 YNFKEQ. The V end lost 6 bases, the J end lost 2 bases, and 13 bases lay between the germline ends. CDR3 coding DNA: TGTGCCAGCAGTTCCCGGTCAGGGCAAGAGACCCAGTACTTC. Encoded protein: CASSSRSGQETQYF.

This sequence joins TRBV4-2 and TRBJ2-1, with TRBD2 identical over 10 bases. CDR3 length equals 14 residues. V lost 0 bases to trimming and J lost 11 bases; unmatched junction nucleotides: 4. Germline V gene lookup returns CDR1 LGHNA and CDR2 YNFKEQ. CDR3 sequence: CASSQDLAGVKQFF. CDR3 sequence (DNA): TGTGCCAGCAGCCAAGACCTAGCGGGGGTGAAGCAGTTCTTC.

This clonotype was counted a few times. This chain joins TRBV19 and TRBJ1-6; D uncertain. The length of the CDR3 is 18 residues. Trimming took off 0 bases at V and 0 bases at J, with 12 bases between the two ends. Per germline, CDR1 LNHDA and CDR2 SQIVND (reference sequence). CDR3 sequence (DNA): TGTGCCAGTAGTATAGATCGTTTGGAGCCCTCCTATAATTCACCCCTCCACTTT. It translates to CASSIDRLEPSYNSPLHF.

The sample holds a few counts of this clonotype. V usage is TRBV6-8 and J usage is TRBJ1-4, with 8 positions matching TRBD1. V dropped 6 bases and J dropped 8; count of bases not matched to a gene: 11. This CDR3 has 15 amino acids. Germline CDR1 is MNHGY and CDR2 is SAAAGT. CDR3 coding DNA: TGTGCCAGCAGCCACTCGACAGGGGAGGAAGAAAAACTGTTTTTT. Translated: CASSHSTGEEEKLFF.

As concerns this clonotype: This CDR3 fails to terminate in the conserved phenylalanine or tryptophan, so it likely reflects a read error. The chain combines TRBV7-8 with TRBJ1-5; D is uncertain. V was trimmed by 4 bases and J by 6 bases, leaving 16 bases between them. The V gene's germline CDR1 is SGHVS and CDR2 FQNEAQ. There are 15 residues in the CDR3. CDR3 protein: CASSWDERAAQPQHL. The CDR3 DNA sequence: TGTGCCAGCAGCTGGGATGAAAGGGCCGCTCAGCCCCAGCATCTT.

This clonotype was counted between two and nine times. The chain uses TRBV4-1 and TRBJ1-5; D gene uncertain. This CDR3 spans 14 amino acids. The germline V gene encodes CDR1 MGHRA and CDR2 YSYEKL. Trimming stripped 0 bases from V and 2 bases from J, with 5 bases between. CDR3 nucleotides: TGCGCCAGCAGCCAAGACGGCGGCAATCAGCCCCAGCATTTT. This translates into CASSQDGGNQPQHF.

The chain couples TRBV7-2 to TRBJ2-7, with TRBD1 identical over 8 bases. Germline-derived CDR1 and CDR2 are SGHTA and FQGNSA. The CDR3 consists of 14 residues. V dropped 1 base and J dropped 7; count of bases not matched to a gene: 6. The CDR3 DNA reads TGTGCCAGCAGCTTAGTGCAGGGGGCGGGGGAGCAGTACTTC. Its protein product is CASSLVQGAGEQYF. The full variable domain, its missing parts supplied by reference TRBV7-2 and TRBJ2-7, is GAGVSQSPSNKVTEKGKDVELRCDPISGHTALYWYRQSLGQGLEFLIYFQGNSAPDKSGLPSDRFSAERTGGSVSTLTIQRTQQEDSAVYLCASSLVQGAGEQYFGPGTRLTVT.